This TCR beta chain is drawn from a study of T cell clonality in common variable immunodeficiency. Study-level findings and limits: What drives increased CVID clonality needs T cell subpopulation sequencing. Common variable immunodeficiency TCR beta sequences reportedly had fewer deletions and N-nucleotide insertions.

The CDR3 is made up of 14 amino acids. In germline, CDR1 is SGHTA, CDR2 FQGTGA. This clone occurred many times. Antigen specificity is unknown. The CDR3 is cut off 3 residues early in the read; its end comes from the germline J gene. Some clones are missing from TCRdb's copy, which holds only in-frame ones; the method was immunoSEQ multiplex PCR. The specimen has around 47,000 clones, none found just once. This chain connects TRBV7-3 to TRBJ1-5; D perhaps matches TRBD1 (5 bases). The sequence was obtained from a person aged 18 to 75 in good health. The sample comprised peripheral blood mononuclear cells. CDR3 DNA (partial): TGTGCCAGCAGCTTAGTTCAGGGTCAAGCTCCC. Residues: CASSLVQGQAP. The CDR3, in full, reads CASSLVQGQAPQHF. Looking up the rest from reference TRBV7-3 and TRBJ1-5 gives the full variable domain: GAGVSQTPSNKVTEKGKYVELRCDPISGHTALYWYRQSLGQGPEFLIYFQGTGAADDSGLPNDRFFAVRPEGSVSTLKIQRTERGDSAVYLCASSLVQGQAPQHFGDGTRLSIL.